The 25 T cell receptor beta chains in this list originate from one sample, sequenced in a study of neurological immune-mediated disorders. TCRdb reprocessed the 5' RACE reads with MiXCR, giving one entry per CDR3 protein. The repertoire includes 33,000 or so distinct CDR3 sequences, under 7.5% of them detected once, and 4.4% sits in the top ten. The sequencing input was PBMCs. The receptor source for this set is a woman in her 40s in good health.

This clonotype was counted many times. The chain joins TRBV28 to TRBJ2-5; maybe TRBD2 (6 bases). CDR1 and CDR2 from the germline V gene are MDHEN and SYDVKM. With 3 bases removed from V and 5 bases from J, the gap between germline ends came to 10 bases. The CDR3 loop spans 13 amino acids. The CDR3, as DNA: TGTGCCAGCAGTTTTACGGGGAGGGAGACCCAGTACTTC. Residues: CASSFTGRETQYF. The full variable domain, completed using reference TRBV28 and TRBJ2-5, is DVKVTQSSRYLVKRTGEKVFLECVQDMDHENMFWYRQDPGLGLRLIYFSYDVKMKEKGDIPEGYSVSREKKERFSLILESASTNQTSMYLCASSFTGRETQYFGPGTRLLVL.

This clonotype was counted many times. The chain couples TRBV5-1 to TRBJ1-1, with 8 bases identical to TRBD1. J gave up 4 bases and V 4 bases, and 15 bases lay outside the gene matches. The germline CDR1 and CDR2 sequences are SGHRS and YFSETQ. This CDR3 has 17 residues. The CDR3 region is CASSRSGQGARGTEAFF. For the CDR3, the DNA is TGCGCCAGCAGCCGTTCGGGGCAGGGGGCGCGTGGCACTGAAGCTTTCTTT.

This clonotype has ten or more counts. The genes are TRBV20-1 and TRBJ2-1; TRBD1 might be the D (5 bases). Germline V CDR1 and CDR2: DFQATT, SNEGSKA (reference sequence). This CDR3 has 11 residues. V was trimmed by 7 bases and J by 10 bases, leaving 14 bases between them. The CDR3 region has the DNA TGCAGTGTCAAAAGGGGTGGGGAGCAGTTCTTC. Translation gives CSVKRGGEQFF.

Ten or more counts support this clonotype. This chain joins TRBV7-3 and TRBJ1-1; TRBD1 is a possible D gene (5 bases). The CDR3 spans 13 residues. The V end lost 8 bases, the J end lost 1 base, and 11 bases lay between the germline ends. The germline gives CDR1 SGHTA, CDR2 FQGTGA. The CDR3, as DNA: TGTGCCAGCGCCGGGACGGGGAACACTGAAGCTTTCTTT. Protein sequence: CASAGTGNTEAFF.

This clonotype occurred many times. The chain links TRBV7-6 to TRBJ2-1; a possible D gene is TRBD2 (6 bases). The CDR3 spans 16 residues. CDR1 and CDR2 (germline): SGHVS, FNYEAQ. V was pared by 0 bases and J by 0 bases, with 9 bases between. DNA of the CDR3: TGTGCCAGCAGCTTAGCTGACGGGAGCTCCTACAATGAGCAGTTCTTC. Translating gives CASSLADGSSYNEQFF.

This clonotype was found many times. The chain joins TRBV12-3 or TRBV12-4 to TRBJ1-1, with a possible D match to TRBD1 (6 bases). CDR3 length: 20 residues. The V and J ends lost 5 bases and 6 bases respectively, with 34 bases between them. CDR3 in DNA: TGTGCCAGCAGTCGCCTCATCCCCCTGGCCCTTCGGGACAAATCCCCTGAAGCTTTCTTT. Translated, it gives CASSRLIPLALRDKSPEAFF.

This clonotype has ten or more counts. The chain carries TRBV12-3 or TRBV12-4 and TRBJ1-5; TRBD1 might be the D (5 bases). This CDR3 has 15 amino acids. Trimming shortened V by 1 base and J by 6 bases, and 13 bases separated the two germline ends. The CDR3 reads CASSLDGRAGQPQHF. In nucleotides, the CDR3 is TGTGCCAGCAGTTTAGATGGCAGGGCGGGTCAGCCCCAGCATTTT.

This clonotype was found many times. The V gene is TRBV7-8, the J gene TRBJ1-1; D is unclear. The germline gives CDR1 SGHVS, CDR2 FQNEAQ. Trimming took off 1 base at V and 8 bases at J, with 11 bases between the two ends. CDR3 length: 13 amino acids. The CDR3 nucleotides are TGTGCCAGCAGCTTAGATGGGAGGAGCGAAGCTTTCTTT. Encoded protein: CASSLDGRSEAFF.

V gene TRBV19 combines with J gene TRBJ1-1; D is perhaps TRBD1 (6 bases). The CDR3 consists of 14 residues. CDR1 LNHDA and CDR2 SQIVND come from the germline V gene (reference sequence). V lost 3 bases and J 4 bases, leaving 12 bases between the germline ends. The CDR3 region is CASSIRGGATEAFF. The CDR3 nucleotides read TGTGCCAGTAGTATTCGGGGGGGGGCCACTGAAGCTTTCTTT.

This clonotype was picked up many times. This chain uses TRBV27 with TRBJ1-1; D might be TRBD1 (5 bases). Looked up from germline, CDR1 is MNHEY and CDR2 is SMNVEV (reference sequence). V dropped 5 bases and J dropped 1 base, with 11 bases sitting between them. This CDR3 is built from 14 residues. The CDR3 is CASSPGLSNTEAFF. Written as DNA, the CDR3 is TGTGCCAGCAGTCCAGGGCTGTCGAACACTGAAGCTTTCTTT.

This clonotype has ten or more counts. The chain has TRBV20-1 and TRBJ2-3, with 8 bases that match TRBD2. Germline V gene data show CDR1 as DFQATT and CDR2 as SNEGSKA (reference sequence). V dropped 3 bases and J dropped 3; count of bases not matched to a gene: 8. This CDR3 region has 15 residues. CDR3 in amino acids: CSARQSGGWTDTQYF. The CDR3 nucleotides are TGCAGTGCTAGGCAAAGCGGGGGTTGGACAGATACGCAGTATTTT.

This clonotype was seen ten or more times. This chain links TRBV20-1 with TRBJ1-2; 7 bases line up with TRBD1. Germline V gene lookup returns CDR1 DFQATT and CDR2 SNEGSKA (reference sequence). V lost 5 bases to trimming and J lost 8 bases; unmatched junction nucleotides: 14. The length of the CDR3 is 14 residues. The CDR3 coding sequence is TGCAGTGCTCCATCGGACAGGCCATACCCAGGCTACACCTTC. Its translation is CSAPSDRPYPGYTF.

The table lists this clonotype with many counts. The chain is built from TRBV24-1 and TRBJ2-3; 7 positions agree with TRBD1. CDR1 and CDR2 (germline): KGHDR, SFDVKD. V lost 3 bases and J lost 0; bases outside the gene matches: 8. This CDR3 spans 17 amino acids. In nucleotides, the CDR3 is TGTGCCACCAGTGATGTATTAAAGGACAGGAGCACAGATACGCAGTATTTT. Amino acid sequence: CATSDVLKDRSTDTQYF.

This clonotype has at least ten counts. The V call is TRBV2, the J call TRBJ2-7; TRBD2 matches 10 bases. From germline, CDR1 is SNHLY and CDR2 FYNNEI. The V gene end was trimmed by 7 bases and the J gene end by 4 bases; junction bases not matched to a gene: 7. CDR3 size: 14 residues. This CDR3 reads CASIPSGRMYEQYF. The CDR3 DNA is TGTGCCAGCATTCCTAGCGGGAGAATGTACGAGCAGTACTTC.

This clonotype occurred many times. The V and J genes are TRBV5-1 and TRBJ2-1, with 12 positions matching TRBD2. Germline CDR1 and CDR2: SGHRS and YFSETQ. There are 15 residues in the CDR3. Germline trimming cut 0 bases from V and 8 bases from J; bases unmatched to any gene: 3. The chain's CDR3 is CASSLGLAGVDEQFF. In DNA, the CDR3 is TGCGCCAGCAGCTTGGGACTAGCGGGAGTAGATGAGCAGTTCTTC.

This clonotype was found many times. The rearrangement joins TRBV29-1 to TRBJ2-3; possible D gene TRBD1, 6 bases. CDR1 is SQVTM, CDR2 ANQGSEA, per germline. V gave up 5 bases and J gave up 6 bases, with 12 bases separating them. The CDR3 totals 12 residues. In nucleotides, the CDR3 is TGCAGCGTTAGGGGACAATGGGATACGCAGTATTTT. Protein: CSVRGQWDTQYF.

This clonotype was observed at least ten times. The chain recombines TRBV15 with TRBJ1-3; D call uncertain. CDR3 length: 13 residues. Germline V gene lookup returns CDR1 LNHNV and CDR2 YYDKDF (reference sequence). The ends were cut back, 5 bases at V and 0 bases at J, with 5 bases in the middle. Here the CDR3 DNA reads TGTGCCACCAGCGGACTCTCTGGAAACACCATATATTTT. It codes for CATSGLSGNTIYF.

In its sample, this clonotype was seen many times. V gene TRBV29-1 combines with J gene TRBJ1-2, with 10 bases lining up with TRBD1. V trimming: 6 bases; J trimming: 8 bases; junction bases outside the gene matches: 9. This CDR3 region has 13 residues. Per the germline V gene, CDR1 is SQVTM and CDR2 is ANQGSEA. CDR3 residues: CSVAPGQGPGYTF. DNA of the CDR3: TGCAGCGTGGCCCCGGGACAGGGGCCCGGCTACACCTTC.

This clonotype was found many times. V and J are TRBV5-5 and TRBJ2-7, with 8 positions matching TRBD1. Trimming took 0 bases from V and 0 from J; bases not matched to a gene: 2. CDR1 is SGHKS, CDR2 YYEKEE, per germline (reference sequence). The CDR3 consists of 15 residues. The CDR3 nucleotides are TGTGCCAGCAGCTTGGGCGGGACAGGCTCCTACGAGCAGTACGTC. It encodes CASSLGGTGSYEQYV.

This clonotype was detected ten times or more. The rearrangement joins TRBV5-1 to TRBJ2-1; TRBD1 aligns across 9 bases. Germline CDR1 reads SGHRS; CDR2 reads YFSETQ. CDR3 length: 15 residues. The V segment lost 5 bases and the J segment 4 bases; nucleotides outside the gene matches: 7. The CDR3 protein is CASSWGGQGYNEQFF. For the CDR3, the DNA is TGCGCCAGCAGTTGGGGGGGACAGGGATACAATGAGCAGTTCTTC.

Of note for this clonotype: A much larger clone differs by one base, so this may be a read error. The V gene is TRBV28, the J gene TRBJ2-5, with D hard to call. Germline V gene sequence: CDR1 MDHEN, CDR2 SYDVKM. CDR3 length: 12 amino acids. CDR3 region: CASNSLPETPYF. CDR3 in DNA: TGTGCCAGCAACAGCCTCCCGGAGACCCCGTACTTC.

Many counts were recorded for this clonotype. In DNA, the CDR3 is TGCAGTGCTACCCGAGGCGGCGGGGGCCCTGGAAATGAGCAGTTCTTC. It yields the protein CSATRGGGGPGNEQFF. The rearrangement links TRBV20-1 to TRBJ2-1, with D possibly being TRBD2 (7 bases). This CDR3 contains 16 residues. CDR1 DFQATT and CDR2 SNEGSKA come from the germline V gene (reference sequence). Trimming removed 4 bases at V and 7 bases at J, with 23 bases between.

This clonotype was seen many times. This chain links TRBV10-3 with TRBJ2-3, with 7 bases matching TRBD2. The germline V gene has CDR1 ENHRY and CDR2 SYGVKD. Trimming cost V 11 bases and J 2 bases; bases outside gene matches: 16. The CDR3 totals 16 residues. The chain's CDR3 is CAAATGTNRVTDTQYF. CDR3 in DNA: TGTGCCGCAGCAACCGGGACTAATCGGGTCACAGATACGCAGTATTTT.

The count of this clonotype is one. This may arise from a read error, as a much more abundant clone is one base away. Likely a read error: the CDR3 ends without its conserved phenylalanine or tryptophan. This chain links TRBV6-1 with TRBJ2-2; 10 nucleotides line up with TRBD2. The germline CDR1 and CDR2 sequences are MNHNS and SASEGT. With 3 bases clipped from V and 2 bases from J, the junction kept 3 bases outside the gene matches. The CDR3 contains 16 residues. CDR3 protein: CASSDQREGNTGELFV. CDR3 DNA sequence: TGTGCCAGCAGTGATCAGCGGGAGGGTAACACCGGGGAGCTGTTTGTT.

This clonotype was detected ten times or more. V is TRBV24-1 and J is TRBJ2-2, with TRBD1 identical over 7 bases. This CDR3 region has 14 residues. V was pared by 6 bases and J by 8 bases, with 8 bases of the junction left unmatched. CDR1 and CDR2 from the germline V gene are KGHDR and SFDVKD. CDR3 sequence (DNA): TGTGCCACCAGTAAACAACAGGGGCTTGGGGAGCTGTTTTTT. Protein: CATSKQQGLGELFF.